A single sample is the source of the 20 T cell receptor beta chains below, sequenced in a study of preoperative IRX-2 immunotherapy in early breast cancer. Treatment indicated: preoperative locoregional IRX-2 cytokine immunotherapy. Assay: immunoSEQ multiplex PCR; the TCRdb copy retains only in-frame clones and omits some. The data hold tens of thousands of clones, with approximately 80% observed a single time. Sample acquisition took place from a patient treated with IRX-2 immunotherapy. The receptors were gathered from a human donor with breast cancer.

The sample holds a few counts of this clone. The rearrangement joins TRBV19 to TRBJ1-5; 7 bases are a match to TRBD1. V lost 5 bases and J lost 5; bases outside the gene matches: 3. Germline-derived CDR1 and CDR2 are LNHDA and SQIVND (reference sequence). The CDR3 sequence is 13 residues long. CDR3 protein: CASSAGGYQPQHF. CDR3 DNA: TGTGCCAGTAGTGCAGGGGGGTATCAGCCCCAGCATTTT.

V is TRBV28 and J is TRBJ1-3; D possibly corresponds to TRBD1 (5 bases). The CDR3 is 15 residues long. CDR1 is MDHEN, CDR2 SYDVKM, per germline. Trimming took 2 bases from V and 0 from J, leaving 8 bases between them. This CDR3 is CASSLRQYSGNTIYF. For the CDR3, the DNA is TGTGCCAGCAGTTTAAGACAGTACTCTGGAAACACCATATATTTT.

The genes are TRBV11-3 and TRBJ2-3; 10 nucleotides agree with TRBD1. The CDR3 has 16 residues. Unmatched junction bases numbered 7, after V lost 5 bases and J lost 2 bases. The germline V gene has CDR1 SGHNT and CDR2 YENEEA. Here the CDR3 DNA reads TGTGCCAGCAGCCCTCGGACAGGGGGTTTCACAGATACGCAGTATTTT. Protein product: CASSPRTGGFTDTQYF.

V usage is TRBV7-6 and J usage is TRBJ2-3; the match to TRBD2 covers 11 bases. CDR3 length: 17 amino acids. V was pared by 4 bases and J by 6 bases, with 12 bases of the junction left unmatched. Germline V gene data show CDR1 as SGHVS and CDR2 as FNYEAQ. DNA of the CDR3: TGTGCCAGCAGCTACCACAGGGTATTAGCGGGGGGGGATACGCAGTATTTT. Its translation: CASSYHRVLAGGDTQYF.

Worth noting for this clone: Mismatch with germline at one junction end may stem from a read error. This chain connects TRBV6-4 to TRBJ2-1; 12 bases align to TRBD2. This CDR3 is built from 19 residues. Germline values: CDR1 MRHNA, CDR2 SNTAGT. The CDR3, as DNA: TGTGCCATCAGTGAGGAGGGGCCGGGACTAGCGGGCTGGTCGGGTGAGCAGTTCTTC. This encodes CAISEEGPGLAGWSGEQFF.

The rearrangement links TRBV6-8 to TRBJ1-4; D is unclear. This CDR3 has 15 amino acids. Germline loops: CDR1 MNHGY, CDR2 SAAAGT. Trimming removed 2 bases at V and 4 bases at J, with 11 bases between. CDR3 DNA sequence: TGTGCCAGCAGTTACGGGCTGAGCATTAATGAAAAACTGTTTTTT. Its protein is CASSYGLSINEKLFF.

This clone was counted only a few times. V gene TRBV11-3 combines with J gene TRBJ2-2; no clear D gene. This CDR3 is 14 amino acids long. V lost 5 bases, J lost 8 bases, and 15 bases lay in between. Germline CDR1 and CDR2: SGHNT and YENEEA. The DNA for the CDR3 is TGTGCCAGCAGCGAACTGGCCGGGCATGGGGAGCTGTTTTTT. Its protein product is CASSELAGHGELFF.

This sequence joins TRBV6-8 and TRBJ1-1; TRBD1 is a possible D gene (5 bases). V lost 6 bases, J lost 6 bases, and 14 bases lay in between. The CDR3 consists of 13 residues. Germline CDR1 reads MNHGY; CDR2 reads SAAAGT. For the CDR3, the DNA is TGTGCCAGCAGAGGACATTTACTGCCTGAAGCTTTCTTT. Encoded protein: CASRGHLLPEAFF.

The J gene is TRBJ2-5, the V gene TRBV11-3, with D possibly matching TRBD2 (5 bases). CDR1 and CDR2 from the germline V gene are SGHNT and YENEEA. The CDR3 spans 15 residues. Trimming took 5 bases from V and 5 from J, leaving 18 bases between them. The DNA for the CDR3 is TGTGCCAGCAGCCTCCCCAGGAGGCTCGGGGAGACCCAGTACTTC. Its protein is CASSLPRRLGETQYF.

The chain has TRBV5-1 and TRBJ1-4; 9 positions agree with TRBD1. This CDR3 spans 22 amino acids. V lost 2 bases and J lost 0; bases outside the gene matches: 20. CDR1 SGHRS and CDR2 YFSETQ come from the germline V gene. CDR3 region: CASSFGDALRDRVGTTNEKLFF. The CDR3 DNA sequence: TGCGCCAGCAGCTTCGGGGACGCTCTCCGGGACAGGGTGGGAACAACTAATGAAAAACTGTTTTTT.

The chain joins TRBV6-8 to TRBJ2-6; no firm D call. Germline V gene sequence: CDR1 MNHGY, CDR2 SAAAGT. V lost 2 bases, J lost 3 bases, and 5 bases lay in between. The CDR3 is made up of 14 amino acids. Here the CDR3 reads CASSYGVGANVLTF. In DNA form, the CDR3 reads TGTGCCAGCAGTTACGGGGTTGGGGCCAACGTCCTGACTTTC.

This chain connects TRBV19 to TRBJ2-5; unclear D gene. The CDR3 loop spans 13 amino acids. Germline assignment: CDR1 LNHDA and CDR2 SQIVND (reference sequence). V gave up 6 bases and J gave up 5 bases, with 13 bases separating them. The CDR3 sequence: CASRGHGRETQYF. CDR3 DNA sequence: TGTGCCAGTAGGGGCCACGGCCGGGAGACCCAGTACTTC. Filled out from reference TRBV19 and TRBJ2-5, the complete variable domain reads DGGITQSPKYLFRKEGQNVTLSCEQNLNHDAMYWYRQDPGQGLRLIYYSQIVNDFQKGDIAEGYSVSREKKESFPLTVTSAQKNPTAFYLCASRGHGRETQYFGPGTRLLVL.

V and J are TRBV6-8 and TRBJ2-2; 11 bases line up with TRBD2. Trimming cost V 10 bases and J 6 bases; bases outside gene matches: 10. CDR1 and CDR2 (germline): MNHGY, SAAAGT. This CDR3 comprises 15 residues. CDR3 coding DNA: TGTGCCATCAGAGATAGCGGGAGGGTTTCCGGGGAGCTGTTTTTT. It is translated as CAIRDSGRVSGELFF.

The J gene is TRBJ1-1, the V gene TRBV5-1; TRBD1 is a possible D gene (6 bases). Germline CDR1 is SGHRS and CDR2 is YFSETQ. Trimming took off 4 bases at V and 0 bases at J, with 13 bases between the two ends. CDR3 size: 15 residues. CDR3 sequence reads: CASSKTGSMNTEAFF. The CDR3, as DNA: TGCGCCAGCAGCAAGACAGGCTCGATGAACACTGAAGCTTTCTTT.

The chain is built from TRBV10-1 and TRBJ2-2; D is undetermined. Germline V gives CDR1 WNHNN, CDR2 SYGVQD (reference sequence). Trimming stripped 10 bases from V and 3 bases from J, with 15 bases between. The length of the CDR3 is 14 residues. CDR3 loop: CATMDGTYTGELFF. In DNA, the CDR3 is TGCGCCACCATGGACGGCACTTACACCGGGGAGCTGTTTTTT.

The chain uses TRBV6-7 and TRBJ1-4; D gene ambiguous. TRBV6-7 carries the ORF label, with uncertain function. V lost 6 bases and J 4 bases, leaving 9 bases between the germline ends. This CDR3 spans 13 amino acids. The CDR3, as DNA: TGTGCCAGCAGACTTGCGGGTAATGAAAAACTGTTTTTT. Translated: CASRLAGNEKLFF.

This chain uses TRBV30 with TRBJ2-7; D is unclear. V was cut by 1 base and J by 12 bases, with 13 bases left in between. The germline CDR1 and CDR2 sequences are GTSNPN and SVGIG (reference sequence). The CDR3 sequence is 11 residues long. CDR3 residues: CAWSARLFRYF. The CDR3 DNA sequence: TGTGCCTGGAGTGCAAGACTTTTCCGGTACTTC.

The sample holds one count of this clone. V gene TRBV19 combines with J gene TRBJ2-5; D might be TRBD1 (6 bases). CDR1 LNHDA and CDR2 SQIVND come from the germline V gene (reference sequence). Trimming stripped 3 bases from V and 2 bases from J, with 10 bases between. The CDR3 sequence is 14 residues long. The CDR3 loop is CASSMQGRQETQYF. Written as DNA, the CDR3 is TGTGCCAGTAGTATGCAGGGGCGACAAGAGACCCAGTACTTC.

The chain recombines TRBV10-3 with TRBJ1-2; 10 bases match TRBD1. Per the germline V gene, CDR1 is ENHRY and CDR2 is SYGVKD. Trimming cost V 0 bases and J 2 bases; bases outside gene matches: 6. The length of the CDR3 is 17 residues. The CDR3 region has the DNA TGTGCCATCAGTGAGTCGGGGACAGGGGAAATGAACTATGGCTACACCTTC. Amino acids: CAISESGTGEMNYGYTF.

The chain has TRBV6-8 and TRBJ2-7; D remains unclear. Trimming stripped 4 bases from V and 2 bases from J, with 6 bases between. CDR3 length: 12 residues. CDR1 is MNHGY and CDR2 is SAAAGT in the germline V gene. In DNA, the CDR3 is TGTGCCAGCAGTTGGAGTGCCTACGAGCAGTACTTC. Translating gives CASSWSAYEQYF.